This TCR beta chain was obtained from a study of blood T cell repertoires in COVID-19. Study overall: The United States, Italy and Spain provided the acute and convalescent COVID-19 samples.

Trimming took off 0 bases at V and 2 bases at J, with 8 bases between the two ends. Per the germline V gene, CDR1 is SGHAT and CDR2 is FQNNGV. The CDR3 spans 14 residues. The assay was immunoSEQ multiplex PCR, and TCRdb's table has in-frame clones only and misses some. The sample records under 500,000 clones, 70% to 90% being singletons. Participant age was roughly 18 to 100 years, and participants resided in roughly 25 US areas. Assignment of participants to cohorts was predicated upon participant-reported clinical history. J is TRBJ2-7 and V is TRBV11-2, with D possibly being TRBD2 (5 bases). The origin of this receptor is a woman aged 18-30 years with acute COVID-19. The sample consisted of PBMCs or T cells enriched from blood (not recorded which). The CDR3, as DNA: TGTGCCAGCAGCTTAGATCTGAGGGCCTACGAGCAGTACTTC. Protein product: CASSLDLRAYEQYF.